These T cell receptor beta chains were read from a single sample in a study of OX40 agonist ivuxolimab in advanced cancers. TCRdb's table, derived via immunoSEQ multiplex PCR, lists solely in-frame clones and lacks some. In the table there are tens of thousands of clones, over 75% of which are singletons. The material sequenced was CD4+ or CD8+ T cells sorted from blood, taken in a trial of the OX40 agonist ivuxolimab. These receptors all come from an adult with an advanced solid tumor such as melanoma, head and neck, liver or kidney cancer. The CDR3 runs from the conserved cysteine through the conserved F or W. D genes are given only for firm matches. Clone sizes are given selectively: once, few, many, or a class where the clone is expanded.

clone_size: few; v_call: TRBV11-2; d_call: TRBD2; cdr3_length: 15; j_call: TRBJ2-3; cdr3_aa: CASTHNSGSADTQYF; cdr3_nt: TGTGCCAGCACCCATAATAGCGGGAGCGCAGATACGCAGTATTTT
clone_size: -; v_call: TRBV19; d_call: -; cdr3_length: 15; j_call: TRBJ1-5; cdr3_aa: CASSMGRAGNQPQHF; cdr3_nt: TGTGCCAGTAGTATGGGCAGGGCGGGCAATCAGCCCCAGCATTTT
clone_size: few; v_call: TRBV28; d_call: TRBD1; cdr3_length: 13; j_call: TRBJ1-4; cdr3_aa: CASSSGQDEKLFF; cdr3_nt: TGTGCCAGCAGTTCAGGACAGGATGAAAAACTGTTTTTT
clone_size: -; v_call: TRBV27; d_call: -; cdr3_length: 13; j_call: TRBJ2-2; cdr3_aa: CASSLGFGGELFF; cdr3_nt: TGTGCCAGCAGTTTAGGGTTTGGCGGGGAGCTGTTTTTT
clone_size: few; v_call: TRBV29-1; d_call: TRBD2; cdr3_length: 16; j_call: TRBJ2-1; cdr3_aa: CSGAGTSGSTYNEQFF; cdr3_nt: TGCAGCGGGGCTGGGACTAGCGGGAGTACCTACAATGAGCAGTTCTTC
clone_size: -; v_call: TRBV30; d_call: -; cdr3_length: 15; j_call: TRBJ2-5; cdr3_aa: CAWSQGGGNQETQYF; cdr3_nt: TGTGCCTGGAGTCAAGGGGGAGGGAACCAAGAGACCCAGTACTTC
clone_size: -; v_call: TRBV10-3; d_call: -; cdr3_length: 16; j_call: TRBJ2-5; cdr3_aa: CAISESQGRGQETQYF; cdr3_nt: TGTGCCATCAGTGAGTCGCAGGGAAGGGGTCAAGAGACCCAGTACTTC
clone_size: -; v_call: TRBV10-3; d_call: -; cdr3_length: 16; j_call: TRBJ1-4; cdr3_aa: CAISESQAATNEKLFF; cdr3_nt: TGTGCCATCAGTGAGTCTCAGGCGGCAACTAATGAAAAACTGTTTTTT
clone_size: few; v_call: TRBV28; d_call: TRBD2; cdr3_length: 15; j_call: TRBJ2-1; cdr3_aa: CASSKHGTRVNEQFF; cdr3_nt: TGTGCCAGCAGTAAACACGGGACTAGAGTAAATGAGCAGTTCTTC
clone_size: -; v_call: TRBV4-1; d_call: -; cdr3_length: 14; j_call: TRBJ2-7; cdr3_aa: CASSPRINTYEQYF; cdr3_nt: TGCGCCAGCAGCCCAAGAATCAATACCTACGAGCAGTACTTC
clone_size: few; v_call: TRBV2; d_call: -; cdr3_length: 13; j_call: TRBJ1-1; cdr3_aa: CASGVGVNTEAFF; cdr3_nt: TGTGCCAGTGGGGTGGGGGTGAACACTGAAGCTTTCTTT
clone_size: once; v_call: TRBV5-1; d_call: -; cdr3_length: 17; j_call: TRBJ1-1; cdr3_aa: CASSLEAGPGGGTEAFF; cdr3_nt: TGCGCCAGCAGCTTGGAGGCAGGTCCGGGGGGCGGCACTGAAGCTTTCTTT
clone_size: once; v_call: TRBV27; d_call: TRBD2; cdr3_length: 15; j_call: TRBJ2-2; cdr3_aa: CASSQTSGNTGELFF; cdr3_nt: TGTGCCAGCAGCCAAACTAGCGGGAACACCGGGGAGCTGTTTTTT
clone_size: few; v_call: TRBV14; d_call: TRBD1; cdr3_length: 15; j_call: TRBJ1-2; cdr3_aa: CASSQDPGQVYGYTF; cdr3_nt: TGTGCCAGCAGCCAAGATCCGGGACAGGTCTATGGCTACACCTTC
clone_size: -; v_call: TRBV30; d_call: -; cdr3_length: 13; j_call: TRBJ2-5; cdr3_aa: CAWSIKGVETQYF; cdr3_nt: TGTGCCTGGAGTATCAAGGGGGTGGAGACCCAGTACTTC
clone_size: few; v_call: TRBV5-5; d_call: TRBD2; cdr3_length: 20; j_call: TRBJ2-3; cdr3_aa: CASSLEIRFGLAGRSDTQYF; cdr3_nt: TGTGCCAGCAGCTTGGAAATACGGTTTGGGCTAGCGGGGAGGTCAGATACGCAGTATTTT
clone_size: -; v_call: TRBV18; d_call: TRBD2; cdr3_length: 16; j_call: TRBJ2-3; cdr3_aa: CASSLGSSGSTDTQYF; cdr3_nt: TGTGCCAGCTCCCTCGGCTCTAGCGGAAGCACAGATACGCAGTATTTT
clone_size: once; v_call: TRBV2; d_call: -; cdr3_length: 14; j_call: TRBJ1-1; cdr3_aa: CASSAQGRNTEAFF; cdr3_nt: TGTGCCAGCAGTGCTCAGGGGCGGAACACTGAAGCTTTCTTT
clone_size: -; v_call: TRBV4-1; d_call: TRBD2; cdr3_length: 18; j_call: TRBJ2-5; cdr3_aa: CASSPDIGLAGGRETQYF; cdr3_nt: TGCGCCAGCAGCCCGGATATCGGACTAGCGGGAGGGCGGGAGACCCAGTACTTC
clone_size: -; v_call: TRBV10-3; d_call: TRBD2; cdr3_length: 16; j_call: TRBJ2-3; cdr3_aa: CAIRGTSGPPTDTQYF; cdr3_nt: TGTGCCATCAGAGGGACTAGCGGGCCGCCCACAGATACGCAGTATTTT
clone_size: -; v_call: TRBV10-3; d_call: TRBD1; cdr3_length: 13; j_call: TRBJ1-1; cdr3_aa: CAIGQGWDTEAFF; cdr3_nt: TGTGCCATCGGACAGGGGTGGGACACTGAAGCTTTCTTT
clone_size: -; v_call: TRBV5-1; d_call: TRBD2; cdr3_length: 15; j_call: TRBJ2-1; cdr3_aa: CASSVGLVGYNEQFF; cdr3_nt: TGCGCCAGCAGCGTCGGACTAGTGGGGTACAATGAGCAGTTCTTC
clone_size: few; v_call: TRBV5-1; d_call: -; cdr3_length: 11; j_call: TRBJ1-5; cdr3_aa: CASSLYQPQHF; cdr3_nt: TGCGCCAGCAGCCTATATCAGCCCCAGCATTTT
clone_size: -; v_call: TRBV5-1; d_call: TRBD1; cdr3_length: 17; j_call: TRBJ2-1; cdr3_aa: CASSLGESGTGRNEQFF; cdr3_nt: TGCGCCAGCAGCCTTGGGGAATCCGGGACAGGGAGGAATGAGCAGTTCTTC
clone_size: -; v_call: TRBV7-2; d_call: TRBD1; cdr3_length: 14; j_call: TRBJ1-2; cdr3_aa: CASSLSGQGEGYTF; cdr3_nt: TGTGCCAGCAGCTTATCGGGACAGGGAGAGGGCTACACCTTC
clone_size: once; v_call: TRBV2; d_call: -; cdr3_length: 14; j_call: TRBJ1-2; cdr3_aa: CASSIAEPNYGYTF; cdr3_nt: TGTGCCAGCAGTATAGCAGAACCCAACTATGGCTACACCTTC
clone_size: -; v_call: TRBV11-3; d_call: TRBD1; cdr3_length: 18; j_call: TRBJ1-5; cdr3_aa: CASSLVFLDRDLHQPQHF; cdr3_nt: TGTGCCAGCAGCTTAGTTTTCTTGGACAGGGACTTACATCAGCCCCAGCATTTT
clone_size: -; v_call: TRBV11-3; d_call: TRBD2; cdr3_length: 17; j_call: TRBJ2-1; cdr3_aa: CASSFLAGELGGNEQFF; cdr3_nt: TGTGCCAGCAGCTTTCTAGCGGGAGAATTAGGAGGCAATGAGCAGTTCTTC
clone_size: -; v_call: TRBV5-1; d_call: TRBD2; cdr3_length: 18; j_call: TRBJ2-2; cdr3_aa: CASSLRGTSGRNTGELFF; cdr3_nt: TGCGCCAGCAGCTTGAGGGGGACTAGCGGGAGGAACACCGGGGAGCTGTTTTTT
clone_size: once; v_call: TRBV19; d_call: -; cdr3_length: 13; j_call: TRBJ1-5; cdr3_aa: CASSVRGPGPQHF; cdr3_nt: TGTGCCAGTAGTGTCCGGGGACCTGGGCCCCAGCATTTT
clone_size: -; v_call: TRBV19; d_call: TRBD1; cdr3_length: 18; j_call: TRBJ2-1; cdr3_aa: CASSRTSGTGSSYNEQFF; cdr3_nt: TGTGCCAGTAGTAGGACTTCCGGGACAGGGAGCTCCTACAATGAGCAGTTCTTC
clone_size: few; v_call: TRBV9; d_call: -; cdr3_length: 17; j_call: TRBJ2-2; cdr3_aa: CASSSRGGGDNTGELFF; cdr3_nt: TGTGCCAGCAGCTCCCGTGGGGGCGGGGATAACACCGGGGAGCTGTTTTTT
clone_size: -; v_call: TRBV5-1; d_call: TRBD2; cdr3_length: 18; j_call: TRBJ2-3; cdr3_aa: CASSLVLAGGLNTDTQYF; cdr3_nt: TGCGCCAGCAGCTTGGTTCTAGCGGGGGGGCTCAACACAGATACGCAGTATTTT
clone_size: -; v_call: TRBV18; d_call: -; cdr3_length: 13; j_call: TRBJ1-3; cdr3_aa: CASSPGVGNTIYF; cdr3_nt: TGTGCCAGCTCACCAGGGGTTGGAAACACCATATATTTT
clone_size: -; v_call: TRBV28; d_call: -; cdr3_length: 12; j_call: TRBJ2-3; cdr3_aa: CASSWDMYTQYF; cdr3_nt: TGTGCCAGCAGCTGGGACATGTATACGCAGTATTTT
clone_size: -; v_call: TRBV29-1; d_call: -; cdr3_length: 14; j_call: TRBJ1-1; cdr3_aa: CSVDPTGVNTEAFF; cdr3_nt: TGCAGCGTTGACCCGACAGGAGTTAACACTGAAGCTTTCTTT
clone_size: -; v_call: TRBV10-2; d_call: -; cdr3_length: 13; j_call: TRBJ1-1; cdr3_aa: CASTQGPNTEAFF; cdr3_nt: TGCGCCAGCACCCAGGGACCGAACACTGAAGCTTTCTTT
clone_size: -; v_call: TRBV18; d_call: -; cdr3_length: 15; j_call: TRBJ1-5; cdr3_aa: CASSPNSDSNQPQHF; cdr3_nt: TGTGCCAGCTCCCCCAACAGTGATAGCAATCAGCCCCAGCATTTT
clone_size: -; v_call: TRBV11-3; d_call: TRBD1; cdr3_length: 13; j_call: TRBJ2-1; cdr3_aa: CASSSTGYNEQFF; cdr3_nt: TGTGCCAGCAGCTCGACAGGGTACAATGAGCAGTTCTTC
clone_size: -; v_call: TRBV5-1; d_call: -; cdr3_length: 14; j_call: TRBJ2-3; cdr3_aa: CASSFGQRGDTQYF; cdr3_nt: TGCGCCAGCAGCTTCGGACAGCGAGGAGATACGCAGTATTTT
clone_size: -; v_call: TRBV12-5; d_call: -; cdr3_length: 14; j_call: TRBJ2-1; cdr3_aa: CASGSGGSYNEQFF; cdr3_nt: TGTGCTAGTGGTTCCGGGGGTTCCTACAATGAGCAGTTCTTC
clone_size: -; v_call: TRBV7-3; d_call: TRBD2; cdr3_length: 15; j_call: TRBJ2-1; cdr3_aa: CASSLTGLAGDEQFF; cdr3_nt: TGTGCCAGCAGCTTAACCGGTCTAGCGGGAGATGAGCAGTTCTTC
clone_size: -; v_call: TRBV4-1; d_call: TRBD1; cdr3_length: 16; j_call: TRBJ1-1; cdr3_aa: CASSRMGRTGGSEAFF; cdr3_nt: TGCGCCAGCAGCCGAATGGGTCGGACAGGGGGGTCTGAAGCTTTCTTT
clone_size: -; v_call: TRBV6-5; d_call: TRBD1; cdr3_length: 14; j_call: TRBJ1-4; cdr3_aa: CASSSTGSNEKLFF; cdr3_nt: TGTGCCAGCAGTTCGACAGGGTCTAATGAAAAACTGTTTTTT
clone_size: -; v_call: TRBV5-1; d_call: -; cdr3_length: 14; j_call: TRBJ2-1; cdr3_aa: CASSLGDFYNEQFF; cdr3_nt: TGCGCCAGCAGCTTGGGGGACTTCTACAATGAGCAGTTCTTC
clone_size: -; v_call: TRBV11-1; d_call: -; cdr3_length: 13; j_call: TRBJ2-2; cdr3_aa: CASSLEPGGELFF; cdr3_nt: TGTGCCAGCAGCTTAGAGCCAGGGGGGGAGCTGTTTTTT
clone_size: once; v_call: TRBV19; d_call: TRBD1; cdr3_length: 15; j_call: TRBJ2-2; cdr3_aa: CASHRGWTGAGELFF; cdr3_nt: TGTGCCAGCCACCGAGGGTGGACAGGGGCCGGGGAGCTGTTTTTT
clone_size: -; v_call: TRBV19; d_call: -; cdr3_length: 17; j_call: TRBJ1-2; cdr3_aa: CASSIEGRGKRNYGYTF; cdr3_nt: TGTGCCAGTAGTATAGAGGGCAGGGGAAAACGTAACTATGGCTACACCTTC
clone_size: -; v_call: TRBV11-2; d_call: -; cdr3_length: 15; j_call: TRBJ2-1; cdr3_aa: CASGLSSRHYNEQFF; cdr3_nt: TGTGCCAGCGGGCTGTCTAGCCGACACTACAATGAGCAGTTCTTC
clone_size: -; v_call: TRBV19; d_call: -; cdr3_length: 11; j_call: TRBJ2-1; cdr3_aa: CASSYRNEQFF; cdr3_nt: TGTGCCAGTAGTTATCGTAATGAGCAGTTCTTC
clone_size: -; v_call: TRBV28; d_call: -; cdr3_length: 12; j_call: TRBJ2-2; cdr3_aa: CASSLSVSELFF; cdr3_nt: TGTGCCAGCAGTTTATCCGTTTCCGAGCTGTTTTTT
clone_size: -; v_call: TRBV7-9; d_call: -; cdr3_length: 14; j_call: TRBJ1-1; cdr3_aa: CASSLGAMNTEAFF; cdr3_nt: TGTGCCAGCAGCTTGGGTGCTATGAACACTGAAGCTTTCTTT
clone_size: once; v_call: TRBV28; d_call: -; cdr3_length: 17; j_call: TRBJ1-4; cdr3_aa: CASSLFGGVTTNEKLFF; cdr3_nt: TGTGCCAGCAGTTTATTTGGGGGGGTAACTACTAATGAAAAACTGTTTTTT
clone_size: once; v_call: TRBV5-5; d_call: -; cdr3_length: 12; j_call: TRBJ1-2; cdr3_aa: CASSLGGYGYTF; cdr3_nt: TGTGCCAGCAGCTTGGGGGGGTATGGCTACACCTTC
clone_size: -; v_call: TRBV2; d_call: TRBD2; cdr3_length: 18; j_call: TRBJ2-5; cdr3_aa: CASSEAVGLAGVRETQYF; cdr3_nt: TGTGCCAGCAGTGAAGCGGTGGGACTAGCGGGAGTAAGGGAGACCCAGTACTTC
clone_size: -; v_call: TRBV28; d_call: -; cdr3_length: 16; j_call: TRBJ2-1; cdr3_aa: CASSSTSIRDFNEQFF; cdr3_nt: TGTGCCAGCAGTTCGACATCAATCCGGGACTTCAATGAGCAGTTCTTC
clone_size: -; v_call: TRBV2; d_call: -; cdr3_length: 14; j_call: TRBJ2-5; cdr3_aa: CASSDSSGQETQYF; cdr3_nt: TGTGCCAGCAGTGATAGCAGCGGGCAAGAGACCCAGTACTTC
clone_size: -; v_call: TRBV6-6; d_call: -; cdr3_length: 14; j_call: TRBJ1-5; cdr3_aa: CASSYGGGNQPQHF; cdr3_nt: TGTGCCAGCAGTTACGGGGGGGGCAATCAGCCCCAGCATTTT
clone_size: -; v_call: TRBV14; d_call: -; cdr3_length: 13; j_call: TRBJ1-5; cdr3_aa: CASSQYNNQPQHF; cdr3_nt: TGTGCCAGCAGCCAATACAACAATCAGCCCCAGCATTTT
clone_size: -; v_call: TRBV28; d_call: TRBD1; cdr3_length: 15; j_call: TRBJ2-7; cdr3_aa: CASSLATGIGYEQYF; cdr3_nt: TGTGCCAGCAGTTTAGCGACAGGGATTGGGTACGAGCAGTACTTC